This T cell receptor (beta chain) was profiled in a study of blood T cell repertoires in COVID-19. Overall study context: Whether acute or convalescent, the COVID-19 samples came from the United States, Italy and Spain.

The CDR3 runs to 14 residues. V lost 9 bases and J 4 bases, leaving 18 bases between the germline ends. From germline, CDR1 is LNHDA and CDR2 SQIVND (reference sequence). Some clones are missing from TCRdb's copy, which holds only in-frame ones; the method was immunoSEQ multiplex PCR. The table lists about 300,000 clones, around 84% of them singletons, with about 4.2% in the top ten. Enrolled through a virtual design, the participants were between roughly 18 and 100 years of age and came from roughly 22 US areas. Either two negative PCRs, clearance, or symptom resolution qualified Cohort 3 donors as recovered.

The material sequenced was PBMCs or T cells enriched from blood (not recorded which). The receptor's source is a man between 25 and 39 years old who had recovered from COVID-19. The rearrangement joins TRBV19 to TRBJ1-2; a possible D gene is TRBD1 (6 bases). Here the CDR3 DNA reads TGTGCCAGCACCGACAGGCCGGGGCCCTATGGCTACACCTTC. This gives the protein CASTDRPGPYGYTF. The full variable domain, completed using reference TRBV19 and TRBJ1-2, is DGGITQSPKYLFRKEGQNVTLSCEQNLNHDAMYWYRQDPGQGLRLIYYSQIVNDFQKGDIAEGYSVSREKKESFPLTVTSAQKNPTAFYLCASTDRPGPYGYTFGSGTRLTVV.